This TCR beta chain was obtained from a study of blood T cells in healthy people across ages. CDR1 and CDR2 from the germline V gene are SGHTA and FQGNSA. The V end lost 1 base, the J end lost 8 bases, and 23 bases lay between the germline ends. The CDR3 has 18 residues. PCR was performed a second time for about 7 to 11 cycles using a sample-barcoded 5' primer and a J-beta primer mix. TCRdb redid the calling of the 5' RACE reads with MiXCR, one entry per CDR3 protein. The table records about 970,000 distinct CDR3 sequences, roughly 51% of them present only once. The gene calls are TRBV7-2 and TRBJ1-4; D is undetermined. The clonotype originates from a woman aged 55-75 years in good health. The specimen was blood. The CDR3 here is CASSLGAEFTVRTEKLFF. CDR3 sequence (DNA): TGTGCCAGCAGCTTAGGGGCGGAATTCACAGTTCGCACCGAAAAACTGTTTTTT.